This T cell receptor (beta chain) was recorded in a study of blood T cells in healthy people across ages. Broader study findings: Considered underestimates were the diversity estimates obtained from one million T cells.

The sample holds a few counts of this clonotype. The antigen remains unidentified. The CDR3 extends over 10 amino acids. CDR1 is SEHNR, CDR2 FQNEAQ, per germline (reference sequence). A second roughly 7 to 12 cycle PCR used barcoded and J-beta primers. Each CDR3 protein gets one entry after TCRdb re-called the 5' RACE reads with MiXCR. The top ten hold approximately 3.3% of the sample, which has about 510,000 distinct CDR3 sequences, roughly a quarter seen once. These records were also assigned to another study, of T cells of mothers and their children. That paper notes: Relative to unrelated pairs, biologically related mother-child dyads exhibited marginally greater, non-significant overlap.

Sequencing was carried out using blood. This chain joins TRBV7-9 and TRBJ2-5; D unclear. The assigned J gene may be wrong: the sequence end matches TRBJ2-1 better. The TCR sequence derives from a boy aged 2 to 9 in good health. CDR3 in amino acids: CARSSNEQFF. The CDR3 DNA is TGTGCCAGAAGCAGCAATGAGCAGTTCTTC.